This T cell receptor (beta chain) was obtained from a study of regulatory T cells in long-lasting Graves disease. This CDR3 contains 15 residues. Unmatched junction bases numbered 8, after V lost 3 bases and J lost 1 base. Germline CDR1 and CDR2: DFQATT and SNEGSKA (reference sequence). Findings and caveats of the study: Newly diagnosed disease favored TRBV20-1 and TRBJ2-1 over persistent disease.

In its sample, this clonotype was seen many times. Antigen specificity is unknown. Library construction for TCR beta used iRepertoire HTBI primers and Arm-PCR of CDR3 regions. TCRdb used MiXCR to reprocess the multiplex PCR reads, holding one entry per CDR3 protein. The data hold roughly 320,000 distinct CDR3 sequences, with roughly a sixth observed a single time. Noted time point: newly diagnosed GD, antithyroid drugs for less than 3 months. PBMCs were the source of the RNA used for TCR sequencing. These data were also reused for a study on T cells in Graves' hyperthyroidism and ophthalmopathy.

The material sequenced was peripheral blood mononuclear cells (PBMCs), taken at new diagnosis, from a patient treated with antithyroid drugs. The chain recombines TRBV20-1 with TRBJ1-1, with 7 bases identical to TRBD1. The TCR was taken from a man aged 35 to 55 with Graves disease. Here the CDR3 reads CSASSFDRANTEAFF. The CDR3 bases are TGCAGTGCTAGTAGTTTCGACAGGGCGAACACTGAAGCTTTCTTT.